The present T cell receptor (beta chain) was sequenced within a study of cytomegalovirus exposure and HLA in healthy donors. Points from the study as a whole: Association with HLA alleles at 0.05 false discovery rate was found for 16,951 TCR beta sequences in a later analysis. In a later analysis, V- and J-gene trimming of beta chains associated with a DCLRE1C missense variant, replicated independently.

The study ran its PCR with 60 Vbeta and 13 Jbeta primers. TCRdb keeps only in-frame clones here, not all; method: immunoSEQ multiplex PCR. The sample lists 65,000 to 85,000 clones, under 85% occurring once. The CDR3 runs 17 residues. The J segment lost 9 bases and the V segment lost 5 bases, leaving 18 bases of the junction unmatched. CDR1 is LGHNA, CDR2 YSLEER, per germline. Details on this clone: No antigen is known for it.

The receptor's source is a woman aged 40 to 49 in good health and CMV-seropositive. The rearrangement joins TRBV4-3 to TRBJ2-1; TRBD2 aligns across 8 bases. The sequenced material came from PBMCs. The CDR3 region has the DNA TGCGCCAGCAGCAGAACTTTCGGGGGGCCGGGGGGGATTGAGCAGTTCTTC. This codes for CASSRTFGGPGGIEQFF.